This TCR beta chain was obtained from a study of T-cell memory formation after mild COVID-19. Trimming removed 5 bases at V and 5 bases at J, with 18 bases between. The CDR3 length is 15 residues. Study-wide results and limits: Prior to infection, memory already included some responding clones, suggesting cross-reactive memory joined. Proof of SARS-CoV-2 specificity was absent for the second-wave clones that crested on day 37. Contracting CD8+ clones were enriched in EMRA, CD4+ mainly in CM and EM.

With respect to this clonotype: Its antigen is not known.

A 5'RACE reaction primed in the constant segment made cDNA libraries of TCR alpha and TCR beta, and these carried sample barcodes and UMIs. MiXCR was run by TCRdb on the 5' RACE reads, yielding one entry per CDR3 protein. The sample lists 100,000 to 150,000 distinct CDR3 sequences, over 15% occurring once. Source material: PBMCs or a T cell subset sorted from them (not recorded which). The chain is built from TRBV12-3 or TRBV12-4 and TRBJ2-5; the D gene is possibly TRBD1 (6 bases). The receptor was isolated from a man in his late teens or twenties who had mild COVID-19 (a few samples of this study predate the infection). Cell type and time point are not known. The CDR3 spells CASSTQGPRGETQYF. The CDR3 nucleotides are TGTGCCAGCAGTACCCAGGGGCCCCGAGGGGAGACCCAGTACTTC.